The present T cell receptor (beta chain) was sequenced within a study of T cell responses to AZD1222 COVID-19 vaccine. Assay used: immunoSEQ multiplex PCR; TCRdb lists only in-frame clones, some missing. The repertoire holds approximately 150,000 clones, roughly 86% seen once, with about 5.4% in the top ten. The CDR3 has 14 residues. J lost 5 bases, V lost 6 bases, and 5 bases had no gene match. The germline V gene encodes CDR1 MNHEY and CDR2 SMNVEV (reference sequence). The chain combines TRBV27 with TRBJ2-1, with TRBD2 identical over 9 bases. The TCR originated in an adult who received the MenACWY meningococcal vaccine as a control. The specimen was peripheral blood, collected 28 days after the second dose of the MenACWY control vaccine. DNA of the CDR3: TGTGCCAGCAGACCGGGACTAGCAGACAATGAGCAGTTCTTC. Translating it yields CASRPGLADNEQFF.